A selection of T cell receptor beta chains follows, all from one sample in a study of blood T cell repertoires in COVID-19. Sequencing was performed with immunoSEQ multiplex PCR; in TCRdb, only in-frame clones are kept and a portion is missing. The table lists more than 95,000 clones, under 80% of them singletons. Sequencing used peripheral blood. These receptors were obtained from a woman between 65 and 79 years old with acute or convalescent COVID-19. Each CDR3 is given with its conserved first and last residue. The order of the fields is clone size, V gene, J gene, D gene, CDR3 protein, CDR3 DNA. The D gene is left open where the match is weak. The size of a clone is reported for some rows only, either as once, few or many, or as a class for expanded clones.

-	TRBV7-9	TRBJ2-7	-	CASSVTRDAYEQYF	TGTGCCAGCAGCGTAACCAGGGATGCCTACGAGCAGTACTTC
-	TRBV3-1/TRBV3-2	TRBJ2-3	TRBD1	CASSQRDRATDTQYF	TGTGCCAGCAGCCAAAGGGACAGGGCGACAGATACGCAGTATTTT
-	TRBV10-3	TRBJ1-1	-	CAISVGGLEAFF	TGTGCCATCAGTGTAGGCGGGCTTGAAGCTTTCTTT
-	TRBV29-1	TRBJ1-1	-	CSVEVGRDTEAFF	TGCAGCGTTGAAGTCGGGAGGGACACTGAAGCTTTCTTT
-	TRBV19	TRBJ1-1	-	CASSQGLGNTEAFF	TGTGCCAGTAGTCAGGGGTTGGGAAACACTGAAGCTTTCTTT
-	TRBV27	TRBJ2-7	-	CASSITVAGGKQYF	TGTGCCAGCAGTATCACAGTAGCAGGGGGGAAGCAGTACTTC
-	TRBV3-1/TRBV3-2	TRBJ1-4	-	CASSQVLEEKLFF	TGTGCCAGCAGCCAAGTTCTCGAGGAAAAACTGTTTTTT
-	TRBV30	TRBJ1-2	TRBD1	CAWSADRGVYGYTF	TGTGCCTGGAGTGCGGACAGGGGAGTATATGGCTACACCTTC
once	TRBV15	TRBJ1-2	TRBD1	CATSPRQGSGVYGYTF	TGTGCCACCAGCCCCCGACAGGGAAGTGGGGTTTATGGCTACACCTTC
-	TRBV10-3	TRBJ2-2	-	CATGQNTGELFF	TGTGCCACGGGACAGAACACCGGGGAGCTGTTTTTT
-	TRBV28	TRBJ2-7	TRBD2	CASTPGGSTYEQYF	TGTGCCAGCACCCCCGGGGGGTCGACCTACGAGCAGTACTTC
-	TRBV10-2	TRBJ2-7	TRBD1	CASMRGRNYEQYF	TGCGCCAGCATGAGGGGGCGAAACTACGAGCAGTACTTC
-	TRBV6-6	TRBJ2-3	TRBD1	CASSLRTGSTDTQYF	TGTGCCAGCAGTCTCAGGACAGGTAGCACAGATACGCAGTATTTT
-	TRBV3-1/TRBV3-2	TRBJ2-2	TRBD1	CASGQGASNTGELFF	TGTGCCAGCGGACAGGGGGCGTCGAACACCGGGGAGCTGTTTTTT
-	TRBV29-1	TRBJ1-4	-	CSVEDLGRVSGEKLFF	TGCAGCGTTGAAGATCTGGGGAGAGTGTCGGGTGAAAAACTGTTTTTT
few	TRBV25-1	TRBJ1-1	-	CASSTERNTEAFF	TGTGCCAGCAGTACGGAGAGGAACACTGAAGCTTTCTTT
-	TRBV6-5	TRBJ1-2	-	CASRSGYDGYTF	TGTGCCAGCAGATCAGGCTATGACGGCTACACCTTC
-	TRBV11-2	TRBJ1-1	-	CASSPGGVFFF	TGTGCCAGCAGCCCGGGAGGGGTCTTCTTTTTT
-	TRBV5-4	TRBJ2-2	TRBD1	CASSSRQGRVTGELFF	TGTGCCAGCAGCTCAAGACAGGGTAGGGTCACCGGGGAGCTGTTTTTT
-	TRBV6-5	TRBJ2-7	TRBD1	CASSYGTGLSHDEQYF	TGTGCCAGCAGTTACGGGACAGGGTTATCCCATGACGAGCAGTACTTC
-	TRBV27	TRBJ2-1	TRBD2	CASSYGGSSYNEQFF	TGTGCCAGCAGTTACGGGGGGAGCTCCTACAATGAGCAGTTCTTC
-	TRBV2	TRBJ2-2	TRBD1	CASTIGGSVGELFF	TGTGCCAGCACTATAGGGGGCTCGGTCGGGGAGCTGTTTTTT
-	TRBV6-5	TRBJ1-4	TRBD1	CASNRGTNEKLFF	TGTGCCAGCAACAGGGGCACTAATGAAAAACTGTTTTTT
-	TRBV29-1	TRBJ2-5	TRBD1	CSVVRAAGGSQETQYF	TGCAGCGTTGTGAGGGCGGCAGGGGGTTCCCAAGAGACCCAGTACTTC
-	TRBV14	TRBJ2-7	-	CASSQDPLSGDRAYEQYF	TGTGCCAGCAGCCAAGACCCCTTATCAGGGGATAGGGCCTACGAGCAGTACTTC
-	TRBV2	TRBJ2-5	TRBD2	CASSVGLAGGNQETQYF	TGTGCCAGCAGTGTGGGACTAGCGGGGGGTAACCAAGAGACCCAGTACTTC
-	TRBV3-1/TRBV3-2	TRBJ2-1	-	CASSHMPGLAIDEQFF	TGTGCCAGCAGCCATATGCCCGGGCTAGCGATCGATGAGCAGTTCTTC
-	TRBV28	TRBJ2-5	-	CASSSIRETQYF	TGTGCCAGCAGTTCTATCCGAGAGACCCAGTACTTC
-	TRBV3-1/TRBV3-2	TRBJ1-1	-	CASSHKGQSNTEAFF	TGTGCCAGCAGCCACAAGGGACAATCAAACACTGAAGCTTTCTTT
few	TRBV7-2	TRBJ2-3	-	CASSSLRGGGITDTQYF	TGTGCCAGCAGCTCCCTCAGAGGCGGGGGCATAACAGATACGCAGTATTTT
-	TRBV6-5	TRBJ1-5	TRBD1	CASSRGQGDNQPQHF	TGTGCCAGCAGTCGCGGACAGGGGGACAATCAGCCCCAGCATTTT
-	TRBV7-9	TRBJ2-7	TRBD2	CASSATSGGLEQYF	TGTGCCAGCAGCGCCACTAGCGGGGGGCTGGAGCAGTACTTC
-	TRBV27	TRBJ1-1	-	CASSPTWTGVTEAFF	TGTGCCAGCAGTCCTACCTGGACGGGAGTGACTGAAGCTTTCTTT
-	TRBV7-9	TRBJ1-1	-	CASSLAETGNTEAFF	TGTGCCAGCAGCTTAGCGGAGACTGGGAACACTGAAGCTTTCTTT
-	TRBV5-1	TRBJ2-2	TRBD2	CASSGRGGYTVGELFF	TGCGCCAGCAGCGGTAGGGGAGGGTACACCGTTGGGGAGCTGTTTTTT
-	TRBV20-1	TRBJ1-1	TRBD1	CSASSPRDRGTEAFF	TGCAGTGCTAGTTCCCCCAGGGACAGGGGAACTGAAGCTTTCTTT